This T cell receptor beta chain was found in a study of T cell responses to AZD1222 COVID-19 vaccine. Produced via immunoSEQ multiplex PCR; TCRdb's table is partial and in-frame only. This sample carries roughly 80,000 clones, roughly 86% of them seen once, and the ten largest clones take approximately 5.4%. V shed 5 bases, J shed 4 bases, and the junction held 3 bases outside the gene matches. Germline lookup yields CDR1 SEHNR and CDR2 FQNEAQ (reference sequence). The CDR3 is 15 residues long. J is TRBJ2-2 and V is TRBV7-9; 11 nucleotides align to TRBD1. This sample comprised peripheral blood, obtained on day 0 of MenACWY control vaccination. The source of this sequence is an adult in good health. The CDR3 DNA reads TGTGCCAGCAGCGCGGGACAGGGGGTCACCGGGGAGCTGTTTTTT. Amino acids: CASSAGQGVTGELFF.